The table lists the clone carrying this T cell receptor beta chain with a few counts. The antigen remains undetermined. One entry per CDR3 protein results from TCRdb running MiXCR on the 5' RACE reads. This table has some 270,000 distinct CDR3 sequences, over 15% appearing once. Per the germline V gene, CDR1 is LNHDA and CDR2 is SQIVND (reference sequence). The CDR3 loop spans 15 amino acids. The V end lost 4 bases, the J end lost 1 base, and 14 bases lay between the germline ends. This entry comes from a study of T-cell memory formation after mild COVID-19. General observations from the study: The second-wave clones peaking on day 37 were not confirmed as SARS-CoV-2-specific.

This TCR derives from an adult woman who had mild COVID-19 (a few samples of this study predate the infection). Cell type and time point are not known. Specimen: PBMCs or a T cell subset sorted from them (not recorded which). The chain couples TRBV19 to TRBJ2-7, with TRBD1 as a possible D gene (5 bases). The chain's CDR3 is CASSSPDRSSYEQYF. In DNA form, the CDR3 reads TGTGCCAGTAGTAGCCCTGACAGATCTTCCTACGAGCAGTACTTC.